This T cell receptor beta chain was recorded in a study of blood T cell repertoires in COVID-19. Study in general: Sites across the United States, Italy and Spain contributed samples from acute and convalescent COVID-19. Sources were T cells, B-cell-depleted T cells, or PBMCs; the material itself was cDNA or gDNA.

V lost 7 bases, J lost 1 base, and 14 bases lay in between. In germline, CDR1 is MNHEY, CDR2 SMNVEV (reference sequence). This CDR3 region has 14 residues. Per the study methods: Scientists estimated how many nucleated cells there were by amplifying reference gene primers. Sequencing was performed with immunoSEQ multiplex PCR; in TCRdb, only in-frame clones are kept and a portion is missing. Clonal size and the V and J genes are those of that table, whereas D and trimming came from the DNA. This sample has about 53,000 clones, with approximately 82% found just once. The rearrangement joins TRBV27 to TRBJ2-7; a weak D match, TRBD1 (5 bases). Sequencing was done on a sample of peripheral blood. The TCR was taken from a human donor in a cohort sampled during active COVID-19. The CDR3 nucleotides read TGTGCCAGCAAAAGAATTGACAGTTCCTACGAGCAGTACTTC. Translated: CASKRIDSSYEQYF.